This TCR beta chain was sequenced in a study of neurological immune-mediated disorders. Study findings and constraints: Grouping of repertoires by phylogeny put those of 18 of 34 multiple sclerosis patients into a single related-CDR3 cluster, a possible signature.

Synthesis of cDNA was performed by 5'RACE using 10-nucleotide random UMIs. In TCRdb, the 5' RACE reads were re-called with MiXCR into one record per CDR3 protein. The table records about 66,000 distinct CDR3 sequences, less than 5.5% of them present only once. This clonotype was counted at least ten times. Its antigen is still unknown. This CDR3 has 14 amino acids. V dropped 3 bases and J dropped 5; count of bases not matched to a gene: 5. CDR1 SGDLS and CDR2 YYNGEE come from the germline V gene. The unsorted libraries had their origin in 2 million PBMCs stored at -80 C. The V and J genes are TRBV9 and TRBJ2-1, with 7 bases fitting TRBD2. This clonotype was obtained from a man under 40 with multiple sclerosis. The specimen sequenced was PBMCs. CDR3 DNA: TGTGCCAGCAGCGATCGGGACTATAACAATGAGCAGTTCTTC. Translated, it gives CASSDRDYNNEQFF.